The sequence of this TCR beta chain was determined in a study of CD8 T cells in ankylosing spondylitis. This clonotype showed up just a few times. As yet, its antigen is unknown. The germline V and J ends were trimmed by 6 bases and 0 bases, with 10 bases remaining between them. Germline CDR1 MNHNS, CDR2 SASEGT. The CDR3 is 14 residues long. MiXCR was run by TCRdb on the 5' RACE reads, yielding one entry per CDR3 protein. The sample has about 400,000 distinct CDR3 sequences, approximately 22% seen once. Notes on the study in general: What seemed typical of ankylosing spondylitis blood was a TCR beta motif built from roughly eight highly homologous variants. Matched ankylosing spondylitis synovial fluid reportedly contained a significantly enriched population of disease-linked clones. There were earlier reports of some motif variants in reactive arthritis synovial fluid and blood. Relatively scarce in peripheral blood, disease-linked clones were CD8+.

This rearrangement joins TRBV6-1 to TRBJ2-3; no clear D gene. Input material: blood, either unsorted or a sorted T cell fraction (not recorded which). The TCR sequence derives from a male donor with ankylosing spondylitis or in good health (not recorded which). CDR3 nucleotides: TGTGCCAGCAGACCTCAAACTAGCACAGATACGCAGTATTTT. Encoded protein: CASRPQTSTDTQYF.